This is a list of T cell receptor beta chains from one sample in a study of cytomegalovirus exposure and HLA in healthy donors. This table comes from immunoSEQ multiplex PCR, and its TCRdb copy is limited to in-frame clones, with some not included. This table holds approximately 150,000 clones, roughly 73% found once. Sequenced: PBMCs. These receptors all come from a man in his late teens or twenties in good health and CMV-seropositive. Each CDR3 is given with its conserved first and last residue. The D gene is left open where the match is weak. Some rows have no size entry. The others give once, few or many, or a class for an expanded clone.

size	D	V	J	DNA	CDR3
NA	TRBD1	TRBV2	TRBJ2-3	TGTGCCAGCAGGGGCGACAGGGAATTAGATACGCAGTATTTT	CASRGDRELDTQYF
NA	TRBD2	TRBV11-2	TRBJ2-1	TGTGCCAGCAGCTTAGAGGTTCTAGCGGGTGGAAATGAGCAGTTCTTC	CASSLEVLAGGNEQFF
NA	NA	TRBV12-5	TRBJ1-5	TGTGCTAGTGGTTTCGGGGGCAATCAGCCCCAGCATTTT	CASGFGGNQPQHF
few	NA	TRBV5-1	TRBJ1-1	TGCGCCAGCAGCTTGTGGCAGAACACTGAAGCTTTCTTT	CASSLWQNTEAFF
NA	TRBD2	TRBV6-1	TRBJ2-5	TGTGCCAGCAGTGGACTCACGGGAGGAGAGACCCAGTACTTC	CASSGLTGGETQYF
NA	NA	TRBV18	TRBJ2-7	TGTGCCAGCTCACCACTAGCACAGGGCCACTACGAGCAGTACTTC	CASSPLAQGHYEQYF
few	TRBD2	TRBV5-6	TRBJ2-6	TGTGCCAGCAGCCGTGACCCTGGCGGGGGGTACTCTGGGGCCAACGTCCTGACTTTC	CASSRDPGGGYSGANVLTF
NA	NA	TRBV9	TRBJ1-4	TGTGCCAGCAGCGTAGCTGCCGGGGGAAAAGAAAAACTGTTTTTT	CASSVAAGGKEKLFF
few	TRBD2	TRBV7-3	TRBJ2-1	TGTGCCAGCAGCCCAGATAGAGGGACTAGCGGCTACAATGAGCAGTTCTTC	CASSPDRGTSGYNEQFF
NA	TRBD2	TRBV7-8	TRBJ2-3	TGTGCCAGCAGCTTACTCGGGACTAGGGATGATACGCAGTATTTT	CASSLLGTRDDTQYF
NA	NA	TRBV25-1	TRBJ2-5	TGTGCCAGCAGTTCCCCCTCCCCTTGGCGGGAGACCCAGTACTTC	CASSSPSPWRETQYF
NA	NA	TRBV5-1	TRBJ2-7	TGCGCCAGCAGCTCAGGATACGAGCAGTACTTC	CASSSGYEQYF
few	TRBD1	TRBV28	TRBJ1-1	TGTGCCAGCAGTCCCACAGGGGGCGCGTTTGGAGCTTTCTTT	CASSPTGGAFGAFF
few	NA	TRBV30	TRBJ2-1	TGTGCCTGGAGTGATGTTGTCAGCTACAATGAGCAGTTCTTC	CAWSDVVSYNEQFF
NA	NA	TRBV4-2	TRBJ1-5	TGTGCCAGCAGCCAAGATCTGTCAGGTTATAGCAATCAGCCCCAGCATTTT	CASSQDLSGYSNQPQHF